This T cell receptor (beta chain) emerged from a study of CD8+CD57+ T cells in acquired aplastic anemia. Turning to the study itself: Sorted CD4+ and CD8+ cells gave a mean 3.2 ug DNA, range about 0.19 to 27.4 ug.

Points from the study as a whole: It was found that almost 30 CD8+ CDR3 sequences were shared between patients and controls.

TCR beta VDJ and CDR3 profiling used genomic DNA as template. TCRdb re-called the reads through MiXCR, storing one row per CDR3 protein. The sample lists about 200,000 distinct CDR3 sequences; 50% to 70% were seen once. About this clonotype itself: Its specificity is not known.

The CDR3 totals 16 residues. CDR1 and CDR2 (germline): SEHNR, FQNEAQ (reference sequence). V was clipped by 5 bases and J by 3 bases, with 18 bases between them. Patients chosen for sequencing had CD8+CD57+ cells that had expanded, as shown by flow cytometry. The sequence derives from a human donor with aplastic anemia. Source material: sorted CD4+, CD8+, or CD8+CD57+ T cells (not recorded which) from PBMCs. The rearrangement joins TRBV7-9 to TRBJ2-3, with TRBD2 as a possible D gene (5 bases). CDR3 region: CASSPQAASLTDTQYF. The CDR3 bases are TGTGCCAGCAGCCCACAAGCGGCCAGTTTAACAGATACGCAGTATTTT.